The 30 T cell receptor beta chains listed next were all sequenced from one sample in a study of cytomegalovirus exposure and HLA in healthy donors. Measured with immunoSEQ multiplex PCR; TCRdb has only the in-frame clones, and not every one. The sample has around 180,000 clones, about 82% seen once. Sequencing input: PBMCs. These receptors all come from a woman under 30 in good health and CMV-seronegative.

This clone came up a few times. The chain has TRBV9 and TRBJ1-2; 8 bases are shared with TRBD1. CDR1 SGDLS and CDR2 YYNGEE come from the germline V gene. Trimming took 2 bases from V and 3 from J; bases not matched to a gene: 6. The CDR3 covers 15 residues. The CDR3 nucleotides are TGTGCCAGCAGCGTCGGACAGGGATTTGACTATGGCTACACCTTC. Protein: CASSVGQGFDYGYTF. Supplemented by reference TRBV9 and TRBJ1-2, the full variable domain reads DSGVTQTPKHLITATGQRVTLRCSPRSGDLSVYWYQQSLDQGLQFLIQYYNGEERAKGNILERFSAQQFPDLHSELNLSSLELGDSALYFCASSVGQGFDYGYTFGSGTRLTVV.

This chain connects TRBV4-1 to TRBJ2-4; TRBD1 aligns across 9 bases. J was trimmed by 0 bases and V by 0 bases; bases with no gene match: 3. The CDR3 loop spans 17 amino acids. In germline, CDR1 is MGHRA, CDR2 YSYEKL. The CDR3 coding sequence is TGCGCCAGCAGCCAAGATCGACAGGGGGTAGCCAAAAACATTCAGTACTTC. This codes for CASSQDRQGVAKNIQYF.

V and J are TRBV5-1 and TRBJ2-3; D is uncertain. The CDR3 runs 13 residues. V gave up 1 base and J gave up 4 bases, with 7 bases separating them. CDR1 SGHRS and CDR2 YFSETQ come from the germline V gene. The CDR3 DNA follows: TGCGCCAGCAGCTTGAGAGAGGCAGATACGCAGTATTTT. Translated: CASSLREADTQYF. The full variable domain, in which reference TRBV5-1 and TRBJ2-3 provide the parts outside the CDR3, is KAGVTQTPRYLIKTRGQQVTLSCSPISGHRSVSWYQQTPGQGLQFLFEYFSETQRNKGNFPGRFSGRQFSNSRSEMNVSTLELGDSALYLCASSLREADTQYFGPGTRLTVL.

V usage is TRBV9 and J usage is TRBJ2-2; TRBD2 matches 16 bases. CDR1 is SGDLS and CDR2 is YYNGEE in the germline V gene. The CDR3 is made up of 20 amino acids. The V gene end was trimmed by 4 bases and the J gene end by 4 bases; junction bases not matched to a gene: 13. The DNA for the CDR3 is TGTGCCAGCAGCCACAATACGGGACTAGCGGGGGGGCGTAGCACCGGGGAGCTGTTTTTT. Translated: CASSHNTGLAGGRSTGELFF. Drawing the rest from reference TRBV9 and TRBJ2-2, the complete variable domain is DSGVTQTPKHLITATGQRVTLRCSPRSGDLSVYWYQQSLDQGLQFLIQYYNGEERAKGNILERFSAQQFPDLHSELNLSSLELGDSALYFCASSHNTGLAGGRSTGELFFGEGSRLTVL.

This chain joins TRBV11-2 and TRBJ1-2; TRBD1 matches at 8 bases. The CDR3 contains 16 residues. V lost 1 base to trimming and J lost 0 bases; unmatched junction nucleotides: 4. Germline V gene lookup returns CDR1 SGHAT and CDR2 FQNNGV. The chain's CDR3 is CASSLGLQGANYGYTF. The CDR3 DNA follows: TGTGCCAGCAGCTTAGGGTTACAGGGGGCTAACTATGGCTACACCTTC.

This clone was recorded only once. The V gene is TRBV7-2, the J gene TRBJ2-7; D is unclear. The germline V and J ends were trimmed by 6 bases and 2 bases, with 14 bases remaining between them. This CDR3 contains 14 residues. Germline assignment: CDR1 SGHTA and CDR2 FQGNSA. The CDR3 DNA sequence: TGTGCCAGCAGTCGCCTCGGGTTGACCTACGAGCAGTACTTC. Its protein is CASSRLGLTYEQYF.

The chain links TRBV5-4 to TRBJ2-5; 13 bases fit TRBD2. The CDR3 contains 14 residues. V trimming: 8 bases; J trimming: 8 bases; junction bases outside the gene matches: 9. Per germline, CDR1 SGHNT and CDR2 YYREEE (reference sequence). The CDR3 is CASGTSGDIRTQYF. CDR3 nucleotide sequence: TGTGCCAGTGGGACTAGCGGGGACATCCGAACCCAGTACTTC.

This sequence joins TRBV6-1 and TRBJ2-3; TRBD1 is a possible D gene (6 bases). V lost 5 bases, J lost 6 bases, and 18 bases lay in between. The CDR3 has 15 residues. The germline gives CDR1 MNHNS, CDR2 SASEGT. CDR3 protein: CASSPRPERGDTQYF. The CDR3 DNA follows: TGTGCCAGCAGTCCCCGACCCGAGAGGGGGGATACGCAGTATTTT.

The V call is TRBV2, the J call TRBJ2-5; TRBD2 might be the D (6 bases). The V and J ends lost 6 bases and 4 bases respectively, with 18 bases between them. The CDR3 is 15 residues long. Germline CDR1 reads SNHLY; CDR2 reads FYNNEI. This CDR3 reads CASRGERAGRETQYF. The DNA of the CDR3 is TGTGCCAGCAGGGGGGAAAGAGCGGGTCGAGAGACCCAGTACTTC.

V and J are TRBV9 and TRBJ2-2; a weak D match, TRBD2 (6 bases). Trimming shortened V by 4 bases and J by 0 bases, and 13 bases separated the two germline ends. This CDR3 comprises 16 residues. In germline, CDR1 is SGDLS, CDR2 YYNGEE. The CDR3 DNA reads as TGTGCCAGCAGCCTGAGGGGAGGTGCGAACACCGGGGAGCTGTTTTTT. Translating gives CASSLRGGANTGELFF.

The chain carries TRBV6-6 and TRBJ2-1; 7 bases match TRBD2. This CDR3 region has 16 residues. CDR1 and CDR2 (germline): MNHNY, SVGAGI (reference sequence). V lost 1 base and J lost 5; bases outside the gene matches: 8. In DNA, the CDR3 is TGTGCCAGCAGTTACTGGGGGGGGTTGTCGGACAATGAGCAGTTCTTC. It translates to CASSYWGGLSDNEQFF.

V usage is TRBV18 and J usage is TRBJ1-5, with unresolved D. Germline loops: CDR1 KGHSH, CDR2 LQKENI. CDR3 length: 14 residues. V was clipped by 6 bases and J by 6 bases, with 15 bases between them. CDR3 in amino acids: CASSQRGESQPQHF. The CDR3 region has the DNA TGTGCCAGCTCCCAGCGGGGAGAATCTCAGCCCCAGCATTTT. Filled out from reference TRBV18 and TRBJ1-5, the complete variable domain reads NAGVMQNPRHLVRRRGQEARLRCSPMKGHSHVYWYRQLPEEGLKFMVYLQKENIIDESGMPKERFSAEFPKEGPSILRIQQVVRGDSAAYFCASSQRGESQPQHFGDGTRLSIL.

The chain combines TRBV29-1 with TRBJ2-3, with 9 bases fitting TRBD1. Unmatched junction bases numbered 7, after V lost 7 bases and J lost 2 bases. The CDR3 runs to 14 residues. The V gene's germline CDR1 is SQVTM and CDR2 ANQGSEA. CDR3 protein: CSGRGTGLTDTQYF. CDR3 in DNA: TGCAGCGGCCGCGGGACAGGGCTCACAGATACGCAGTATTTT.

The chain links TRBV5-1 to TRBJ1-4; 9 nucleotides align to TRBD1. The CDR3 contains 14 residues. Germline assignment: CDR1 SGHRS and CDR2 YFSETQ. With V trimmed by 0 bases and J by 6 bases, 0 bases remained unmatched. CDR3 amino acids: CASSLDRGHEKLFF. The DNA for the CDR3 is TGCGCCAGCAGCTTGGACAGGGGGCATGAAAAACTGTTTTTT.

The chain combines TRBV7-9 with TRBJ2-7, with 9 bases matching TRBD2. CDR3 size: 14 residues. Germline CDR1 reads SEHNR; CDR2 reads FQNEAQ (reference sequence). With 4 bases clipped from V and 1 base from J, the junction kept 2 bases outside the gene matches. The chain's CDR3 is CASSSRGGSYEQYF. As DNA, the CDR3 is TGTGCCAGCAGCTCGCGGGGGGGATCCTACGAGCAGTACTTC.

This clone was observed a handful of times. CDR3 protein: CASSQTAQSAMNTEAFF. In DNA, the CDR3 is TGTGCCAGCAGCCAAACCGCACAGTCGGCAATGAACACTGAAGCTTTCTTT. The V call is TRBV7-3, the J call TRBJ1-1, with D uncertain. CDR3 size: 17 residues. Trimming stripped 5 bases from V and 0 bases from J, with 19 bases between. Germline CDR1 SGHTA, CDR2 FQGTGA.

The genes are TRBV7-2 and TRBJ2-1; the match to TRBD2 covers 9 bases. Germline values: CDR1 SGHTA, CDR2 FQGNSA. The ends lost 2 bases at V and 2 bases at J; junction bases unmatched: 1. CDR3 length equals 15 residues. This CDR3 is CASSLRGGAYNEQFF. CDR3 coding DNA: TGTGCCAGCAGCTTACGCGGGGGGGCCTACAATGAGCAGTTCTTC.

This clone was detected once. This chain uses TRBV27 with TRBJ1-5; unclear D gene. Trimming took 3 bases from V and 4 from J, leaving 10 bases between them. Germline V gene data show CDR1 as MNHEY and CDR2 as SMNVEV (reference sequence). The CDR3 length is 14 residues. The chain's CDR3 is CASSFKSTNQPQHF. DNA for the CDR3: TGTGCCAGCAGTTTTAAGAGTACTAATCAGCCCCAGCATTTT.

For the CDR3, the DNA is TGTGCCAGCAGCAAGACACTGTACGAGCAGTACTTC. Protein product: CASSKTLYEQYF. The rearrangement links TRBV7-6 to TRBJ2-7; D unresolved. V lost 5 bases and J lost 4, with 9 bases in between. The CDR3 covers 12 residues. Germline values: CDR1 SGHVS, CDR2 FNYEAQ.

The rearrangement links TRBV19 to TRBJ1-2; 9 nucleotides line up with TRBD1. Germline CDR1 and CDR2: LNHDA and SQIVND (reference sequence). Trimming cost V 7 bases and J 6 bases; bases outside gene matches: 12. The CDR3 runs to 15 residues. For the CDR3, the DNA is TGTGCCAGTATCGAGCCCGGGACAGGGTTCGATGGCTACACCTTC. Translated, it gives CASIEPGTGFDGYTF.

In this sample, this clone turned up a few times. The V gene is TRBV6-1, the J gene TRBJ1-4, with TRBD1 identical over 7 bases. The CDR3 sequence is 16 residues long. Germline CDR1 reads MNHNS; CDR2 reads SASEGT. With V trimmed by 4 bases and J by 8 bases, 13 bases remained unmatched. The CDR3 DNA reads TGTGCCAGCAGTGGTAGGGAACAGGGGTCGTTGGAAAAACTGTTTTTT. Translation: CASSGREQGSLEKLFF.

Worth noting for this clone: A read error may explain this, as a much larger clone is one base away. The CDR3 region has the DNA TGTGCCAGCAGTTACGGGACAGGGGGCAATCAGCCCCAGCATTTT. Protein product: CASSYGTGGNQPQHF. V gene TRBV6-5 combines with J gene TRBJ1-5, with TRBD1 identical over 10 bases. The CDR3 is 15 residues long. V was clipped by 2 bases and J by 2 bases; unmatched bases: 0. Germline V gives CDR1 MNHEY, CDR2 SVGAGI.

The chain has TRBV7-8 and TRBJ1-1; tentatively, D is TRBD1 (5 bases). This CDR3 spans 15 amino acids. V was clipped by 7 bases and J by 4 bases, with 19 bases between them. CDR1 is SGHVS and CDR2 is FQNEAQ in the germline V gene. CDR3 loop: CASNPYRGSGTEAFF. The CDR3 DNA reads as TGTGCCAGCAACCCATATCGGGGGTCGGGCACTGAAGCTTTCTTT.

The chain has TRBV21-1 and TRBJ1-1; the D call in the table, TRBD1, was not verified against the DNA. TRBV21-1 is designated a pseudogene. CDR3 length equals 13 residues. For the CDR3, the DNA is TGTGCCAGCAGCCTCGACAGGGGGTTTGAAGCTTTCTTT. Its translation: CASSLDRGFEAFF.

The chain has TRBV6-1 and TRBJ1-2; weak D call: TRBD1 (5 bases). The V and J ends lost 5 bases and 8 bases respectively, with 15 bases between them. This CDR3 region has 13 residues. From germline, CDR1 is MNHNS and CDR2 SASEGT. The CDR3 is CASSPGGEGGYTF. The CDR3 DNA sequence: TGTGCCAGCAGTCCCGGAGGGGAGGGGGGCTACACCTTC.

This rearrangement joins TRBV6-6 to TRBJ1-2; no firm D call. This CDR3 is built from 15 residues. From germline, CDR1 is MNHNY and CDR2 SVGAGI (reference sequence). V gave up 0 bases and J gave up 7 bases, with 15 bases separating them. CDR3 sequence (DNA): TGTGCCAGCAGTTACTCGACACGGCGAAAAGGTGGCTACACCTTC. Translating gives CASSYSTRRKGGYTF.

The J gene is TRBJ1-1, the V gene TRBV29-1; tentative D call: TRBD1 (6 bases). Trimming stripped 1 base from V and 5 bases from J, with 11 bases between. This CDR3 comprises 13 residues. The germline V gene has CDR1 SQVTM and CDR2 ANQGSEA. The CDR3: CSVEGNRATEAFF. The CDR3 bases are TGCAGCGTTGAAGGGAACAGGGCAACTGAAGCTTTCTTT.

The chain has TRBV5-6 and TRBJ1-2; D perhaps matches TRBD1 (6 bases). The CDR3 contains 14 residues. V shed 2 bases and J shed 4 bases, with 12 bases lying between them. Germline CDR1 is SGHDT and CDR2 is YYEEEE. CDR3 nucleotides: TGTGCCAGCAGCTTAGGGGGAGTGAGCTATGGCTACACCTTC. It translates to CASSLGGVSYGYTF.

The chain joins TRBV27 to TRBJ2-3, with D possibly being TRBD2 (5 bases). The CDR3 length is 16 residues. Germline CDR1 and CDR2: MNHEY and SMNVEV (reference sequence). V lost 5 bases to trimming and J lost 0 bases, with 15 bases between them. The CDR3: CASSPKDFTSTDTQYF. CDR3 coding DNA: TGTGCCAGCAGTCCAAAGGACTTCACTAGCACAGATACGCAGTATTTT.

This chain connects TRBV7-6 to TRBJ2-7, with 9 bases aligning to TRBD1. Germline V gene sequence: CDR1 SGHVS, CDR2 FNYEAQ. This CDR3 has 15 residues. The trim removed 5 bases at V and 7 bases at J, leaving 12 bases unmatched. The DNA for the CDR3 is TGTGCCAGCAGCAAATACCGGGACAGGGTAGAGGAGCAGTACTTC. Protein: CASSKYRDRVEEQYF.